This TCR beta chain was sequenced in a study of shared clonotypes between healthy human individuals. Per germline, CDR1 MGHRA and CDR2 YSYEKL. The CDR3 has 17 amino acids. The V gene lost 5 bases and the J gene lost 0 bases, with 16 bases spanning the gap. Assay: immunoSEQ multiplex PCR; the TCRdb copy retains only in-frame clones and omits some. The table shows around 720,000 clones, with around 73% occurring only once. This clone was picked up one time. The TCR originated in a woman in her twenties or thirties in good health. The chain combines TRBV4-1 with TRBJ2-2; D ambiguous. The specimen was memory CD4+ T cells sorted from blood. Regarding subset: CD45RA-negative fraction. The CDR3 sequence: CASSIRRSQSNTGELFF. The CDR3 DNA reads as TGCGCCAGCAGCATAAGAAGGAGTCAGTCGAACACCGGGGAGCTGTTTTTT.